Presented here are 4 T cell receptor beta chains from one specimen sequenced in a study of blood T cell repertoires in COVID-19. Measured with immunoSEQ multiplex PCR; TCRdb has only the in-frame clones, and not every one. Among 30,000 to 35,000 clones listed, approximately 85% were seen once. The sample was peripheral blood. These receptors all come from a man older than 75 with active COVID-19.

J is TRBJ2-6 and V is TRBV5-4; TRBD1 aligns across 12 bases. Looked up from germline, CDR1 is SGHNT and CDR2 is YYREEE (reference sequence). The CDR3 spans 16 residues. CDR3 amino acids: CVPGTGGSSGANVLTF. As DNA, the CDR3 is TGTGTACCCGGGACAGGGGGCTCCTCTGGGGCCAACGTCCTGACTTTC.

This chain links TRBV7-8 with TRBJ2-1; 11 nucleotides agree with TRBD2. CDR1 and CDR2 (germline): SGHVS, FQNEAQ. J was trimmed by 4 bases and V by 2 bases; bases with no gene match: 22. This CDR3 comprises 22 residues. CDR3 amino acids: CASSLISYPRLAGGRGYNEQFF. For the CDR3, the DNA is TGTGCCAGCAGCTTAATTAGCTATCCTCGTCTAGCGGGGGGCAGGGGTTACAATGAGCAGTTCTTC.

This clone was observed once. V usage is TRBV18 and J usage is TRBJ1-2; TRBD1 agrees at 8 bases. Unmatched junction bases numbered 4, after V lost 2 bases and J lost 8 bases. CDR1 KGHSH and CDR2 LQKENI come from the germline V gene. There are 13 residues in the CDR3. The CDR3 sequence is CASSPVQGDGYTF. CDR3 bases: TGTGCCAGCTCACCAGTACAGGGGGACGGCTACACCTTC. The full variable domain, its missing parts supplied by reference TRBV18 and TRBJ1-2, is NAGVMQNPRHLVRRRGQEARLRCSPMKGHSHVYWYRQLPEEGLKFMVYLQKENIIDESGMPKERFSAEFPKEGPSILRIQQVVRGDSAAYFCASSPVQGDGYTFGSGTRLTVV.

This clone was counted a single time. The chain carries TRBV6-5 and TRBJ1-5; a possible D gene is TRBD1 (6 bases). V lost 6 bases to trimming and J lost 0 bases, with 9 bases between them. This CDR3 spans 14 amino acids. Germline V CDR1 and CDR2: MNHEY, SVGAGI. The CDR3 region has the DNA TGTGCCAGCAGCAGGGACAATAGCAATCAGCCCCAGCATTTT. Protein sequence: CASSRDNSNQPQHF.